What follows describes a single T cell receptor beta chain. Its antigen is currently unknown. Method: immunoSEQ multiplex PCR; TCRdb's copy keeps in-frame clones and lacks some. The repertoire includes roughly 38,000 clones, around 82% of them detected once, and roughly 1.8% sits in the top ten. The V segment lost 3 bases and the J segment 12 bases; nucleotides outside the gene matches: 14. Germline V gene lookup returns CDR1 LGHNA and CDR2 YNFKEQ. This CDR3 is built from 15 residues. This sample is part of a study of OX40 agonist ivuxolimab in advanced cancers. Notes on the study in general: More expanded clones were found, on average, in CD8+ than in CD4+ T cells. Certain nonresponders additionally had low normalized T-cell clonal expansion.

Blood specimens came from baseline, cycle 4 day 1, and cycle 7 day 1. The source is an adult with an advanced solid tumor such as melanoma, head and neck, liver or kidney cancer. The V and J genes are TRBV4-2 and TRBJ2-1; TRBD1 matches at 7 bases. The sample was CD4+ or CD8+ T cells sorted from blood, taken in a trial of the OX40 agonist ivuxolimab. The CDR3 region is CASSQEPDPRDRQFF. In DNA, the CDR3 is TGTGCCAGCAGCCAGGAACCTGACCCCCGGGACAGGCAGTTCTTC.